Following are 4 T cell receptor beta chains from one sample sequenced in a study of shared clonotypes between healthy human individuals. Using immunoSEQ multiplex PCR, the repertoire was profiled, and TCRdb retains in-frame clones only, with some absent. The data contain hundreds of thousands of clones, around 77% of them singletons. Sequences were obtained from PBMCs. Source of these receptors: a woman aged 40 to 50 in good health. Some clones in this sample may be carry-over from other donors' samples.

In this sample, this clone turned up once. J is TRBJ2-7 and V is TRBV7-9, with 13 bases that match TRBD2. In germline, CDR1 is SEHNR, CDR2 FQNEAQ (reference sequence). This CDR3 is 18 amino acids long. Trimming at V came to 5 bases and at J to 3 bases, leaving 13 bases not matched to a gene. The CDR3 here is CASSQTLGTSGANYEQYF. CDR3 sequence (DNA): TGTGCCAGCAGCCAAACCCTTGGGACTAGCGGGGCCAACTACGAGCAGTACTTC.

The chain combines TRBV6-1 with TRBJ1-5, with 7 positions matching TRBD1. Trimming took 6 bases from V and 2 from J; bases not matched to a gene: 7. Germline V gene lookup returns CDR1 MNHNS and CDR2 SASEGT. CDR3 size: 15 residues. This chain's CDR3 is CASRVQGRGNQPQHF. The DNA of the CDR3 is TGTGCCAGCAGAGTACAGGGGCGCGGCAATCAGCCCCAGCATTTT.

This chain links TRBV11-3 with TRBJ2-7; D perhaps matches TRBD2 (5 bases). V was pared by 0 bases and J by 2 bases, with 14 bases between. Germline loops: CDR1 SGHNT, CDR2 YENEEA. This CDR3 is built from 16 residues. Written as DNA, the CDR3 is TGTGCCAGCAGCTTAGATCTGAGGGTTAGGACCTACGAGCAGTACTTC. Translation gives CASSLDLRVRTYEQYF.

V is TRBV5-4 and J is TRBJ2-2; 9 bases line up with TRBD2. Per the germline V gene, CDR1 is SGHNT and CDR2 is YYREEE (reference sequence). V dropped 4 bases and J dropped 2; count of bases not matched to a gene: 18. The CDR3 is 20 residues long. This CDR3 is CASSPRKRSGSPSNTGELFF. The CDR3 nucleotides read TGTGCCAGCAGCCCCCGCAAGCGTAGCGGGAGCCCAAGCAACACCGGGGAGCTGTTTTTT.